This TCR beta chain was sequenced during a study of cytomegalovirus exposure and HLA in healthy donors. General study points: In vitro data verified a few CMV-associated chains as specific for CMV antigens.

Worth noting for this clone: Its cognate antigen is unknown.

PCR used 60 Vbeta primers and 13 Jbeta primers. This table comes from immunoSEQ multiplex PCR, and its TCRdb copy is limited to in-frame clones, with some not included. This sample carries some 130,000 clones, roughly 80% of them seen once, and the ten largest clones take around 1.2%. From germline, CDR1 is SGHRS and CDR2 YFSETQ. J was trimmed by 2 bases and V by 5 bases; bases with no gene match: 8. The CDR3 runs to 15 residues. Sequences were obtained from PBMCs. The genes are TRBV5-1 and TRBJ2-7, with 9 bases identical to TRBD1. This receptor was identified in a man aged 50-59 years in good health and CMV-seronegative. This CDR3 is CASSSTTGGAYEQYF. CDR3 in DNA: TGCGCCAGCAGTTCTACTACAGGGGGCGCCTACGAGCAGTACTTC.